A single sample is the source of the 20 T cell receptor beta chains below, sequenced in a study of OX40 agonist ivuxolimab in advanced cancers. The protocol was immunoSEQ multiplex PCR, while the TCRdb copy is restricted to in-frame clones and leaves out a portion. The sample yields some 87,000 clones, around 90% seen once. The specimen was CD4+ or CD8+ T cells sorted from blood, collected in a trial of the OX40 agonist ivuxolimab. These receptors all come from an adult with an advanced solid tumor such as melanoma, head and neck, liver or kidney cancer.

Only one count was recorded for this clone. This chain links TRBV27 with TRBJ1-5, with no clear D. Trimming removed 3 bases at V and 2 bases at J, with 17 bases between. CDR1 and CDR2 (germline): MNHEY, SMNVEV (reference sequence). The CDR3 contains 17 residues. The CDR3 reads CASSFPVRVNGNQPQHF. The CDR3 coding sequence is TGTGCCAGCAGTTTCCCCGTGCGGGTGAACGGCAATCAGCCCCAGCATTTT.

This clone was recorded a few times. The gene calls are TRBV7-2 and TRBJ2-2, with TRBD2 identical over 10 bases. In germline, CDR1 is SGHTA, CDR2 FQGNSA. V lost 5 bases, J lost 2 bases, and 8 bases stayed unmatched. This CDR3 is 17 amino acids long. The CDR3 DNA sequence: TGTGCCAGCAGCCCCCGGGGACTAGCGCGAAACACCGGGGAGCTGTTTTTT. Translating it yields CASSPRGLARNTGELFF.

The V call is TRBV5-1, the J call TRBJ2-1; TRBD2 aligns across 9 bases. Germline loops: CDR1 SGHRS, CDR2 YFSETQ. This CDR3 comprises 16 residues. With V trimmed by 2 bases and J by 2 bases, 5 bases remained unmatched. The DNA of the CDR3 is TGCGCCAGCAGCTTACAACCTAGCGGGGCCTACAATGAGCAGTTCTTC. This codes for CASSLQPSGAYNEQFF.

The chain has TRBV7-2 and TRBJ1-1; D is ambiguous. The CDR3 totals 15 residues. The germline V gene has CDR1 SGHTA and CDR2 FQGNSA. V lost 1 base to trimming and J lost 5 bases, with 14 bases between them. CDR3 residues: CASSLDGNPRTEAFF. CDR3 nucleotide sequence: TGTGCCAGCAGCTTAGATGGCAACCCAAGGACTGAAGCTTTCTTT. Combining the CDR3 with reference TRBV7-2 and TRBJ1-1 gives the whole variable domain GAGVSQSPSNKVTEKGKDVELRCDPISGHTALYWYRQSLGQGLEFLIYFQGNSAPDKSGLPSDRFSAERTGGSVSTLTIQRTQQEDSAVYLCASSLDGNPRTEAFFGQGTRLTVV.

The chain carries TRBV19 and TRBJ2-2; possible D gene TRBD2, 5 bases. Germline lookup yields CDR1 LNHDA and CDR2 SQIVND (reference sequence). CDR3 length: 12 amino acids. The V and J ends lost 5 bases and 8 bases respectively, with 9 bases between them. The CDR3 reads CASSSREGELFF. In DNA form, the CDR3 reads TGTGCCAGTAGTTCTAGGGAGGGGGAGCTGTTTTTT. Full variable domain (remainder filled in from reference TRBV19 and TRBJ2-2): DGGITQSPKYLFRKEGQNVTLSCEQNLNHDAMYWYRQDPGQGLRLIYYSQIVNDFQKGDIAEGYSVSREKKESFPLTVTSAQKNPTAFYLCASSSREGELFFGEGSRLTVL.

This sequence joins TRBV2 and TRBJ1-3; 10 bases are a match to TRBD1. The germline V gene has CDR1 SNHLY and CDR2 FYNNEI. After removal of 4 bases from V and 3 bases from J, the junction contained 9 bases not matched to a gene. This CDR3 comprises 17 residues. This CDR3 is CASSGRLDRGYGNTIYF. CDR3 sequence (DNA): TGTGCCAGCAGTGGCCGGTTGGACAGGGGGTATGGAAACACCATATATTTT.

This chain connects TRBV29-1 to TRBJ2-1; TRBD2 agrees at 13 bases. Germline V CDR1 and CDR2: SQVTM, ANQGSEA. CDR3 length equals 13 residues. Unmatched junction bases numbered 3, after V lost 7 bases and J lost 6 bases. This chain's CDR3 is CSGGTSGTNEQFF. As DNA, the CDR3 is TGCAGCGGGGGGACTAGCGGGACCAATGAGCAGTTCTTC.

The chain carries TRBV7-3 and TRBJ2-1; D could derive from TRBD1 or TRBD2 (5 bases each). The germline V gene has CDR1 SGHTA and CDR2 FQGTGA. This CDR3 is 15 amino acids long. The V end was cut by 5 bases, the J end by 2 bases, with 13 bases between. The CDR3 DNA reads TGTGCCAGCAGCATCACCGGGACGGCCTACAATGAGCAGTTCTTC. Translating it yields CASSITGTAYNEQFF. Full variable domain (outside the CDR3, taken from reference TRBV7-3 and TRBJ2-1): GAGVSQTPSNKVTEKGKYVELRCDPISGHTALYWYRQSLGQGPEFLIYFQGTGAADDSGLPNDRFFAVRPEGSVSTLKIQRTERGDSAVYLCASSITGTAYNEQFFGPGTRLTVL.

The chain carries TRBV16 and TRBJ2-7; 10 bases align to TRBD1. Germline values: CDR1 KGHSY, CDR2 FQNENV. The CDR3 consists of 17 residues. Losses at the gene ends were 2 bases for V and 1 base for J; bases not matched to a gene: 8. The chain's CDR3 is CASSQGGRTGGSYEQYF. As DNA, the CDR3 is TGTGCCAGCAGCCAAGGGGGCCGGACAGGGGGGTCCTACGAGCAGTACTTC.

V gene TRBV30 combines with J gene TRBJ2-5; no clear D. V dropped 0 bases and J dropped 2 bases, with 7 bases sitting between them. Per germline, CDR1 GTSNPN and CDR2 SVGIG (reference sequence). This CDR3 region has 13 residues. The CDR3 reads CAWSVVGQETQYF. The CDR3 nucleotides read TGTGCCTGGAGTGTAGTCGGGCAAGAGACCCAGTACTTC. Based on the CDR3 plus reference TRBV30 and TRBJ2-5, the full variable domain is SQTIHQWPATLVQPVGSPLSLECTVEGTSNPNLYWYRQAAGRGLQLLFYSVGIGQISSEVPQNLSASRPQDRQFILSSKKLLLSDSGFYLCAWSVVGQETQYFGPGTRLLVL.

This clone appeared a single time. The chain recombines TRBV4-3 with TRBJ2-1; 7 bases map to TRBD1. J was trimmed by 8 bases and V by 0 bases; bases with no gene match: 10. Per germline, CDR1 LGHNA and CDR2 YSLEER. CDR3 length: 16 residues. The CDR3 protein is CASSQDKQGVEDEQFF. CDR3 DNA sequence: TGCGCCAGCAGCCAAGATAAGCAGGGGGTTGAGGATGAGCAGTTCTTC.

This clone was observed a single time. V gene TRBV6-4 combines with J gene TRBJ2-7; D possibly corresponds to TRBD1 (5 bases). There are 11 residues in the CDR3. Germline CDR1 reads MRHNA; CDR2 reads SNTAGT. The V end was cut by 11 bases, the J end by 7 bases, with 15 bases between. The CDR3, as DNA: TGTGCCGTTGGGGCAAACGAGGAGCAGTACTTC. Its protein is CAVGANEEQYF.

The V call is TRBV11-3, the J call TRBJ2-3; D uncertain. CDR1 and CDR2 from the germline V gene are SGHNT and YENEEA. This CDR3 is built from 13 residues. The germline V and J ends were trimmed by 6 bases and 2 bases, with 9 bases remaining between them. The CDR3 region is CASSRSATDTQYF. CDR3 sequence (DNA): TGTGCCAGCAGTCGCAGCGCCACAGATACGCAGTATTTT.

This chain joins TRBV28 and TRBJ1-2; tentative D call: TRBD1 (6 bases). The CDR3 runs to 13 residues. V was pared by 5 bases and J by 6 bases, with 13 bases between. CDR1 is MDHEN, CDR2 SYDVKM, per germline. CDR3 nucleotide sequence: TGTGCCAGCAGTCTAGGGGGTCGGGATGGCTACACCTTC. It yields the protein CASSLGGRDGYTF.

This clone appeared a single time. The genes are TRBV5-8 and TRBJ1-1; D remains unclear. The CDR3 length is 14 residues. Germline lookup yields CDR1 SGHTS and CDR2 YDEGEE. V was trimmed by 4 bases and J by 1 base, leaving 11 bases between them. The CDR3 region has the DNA TGTGCCAGCAGCACACGGACCCGGAACACTGAAGCTTTCTTT. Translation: CASSTRTRNTEAFF.

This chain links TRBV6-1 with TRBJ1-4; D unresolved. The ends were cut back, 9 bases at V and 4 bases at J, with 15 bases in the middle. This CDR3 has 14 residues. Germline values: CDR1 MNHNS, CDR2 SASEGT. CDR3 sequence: CASNLRANNEKLFF. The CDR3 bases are TGTGCCAGTAATCTTCGGGCCAATAATGAAAAACTGTTTTTT.

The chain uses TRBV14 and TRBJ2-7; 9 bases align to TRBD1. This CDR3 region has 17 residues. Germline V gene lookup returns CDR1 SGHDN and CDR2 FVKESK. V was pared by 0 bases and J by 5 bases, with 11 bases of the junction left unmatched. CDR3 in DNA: TGTGCCAGCAGCCAAGATGTTCGGGACAGGGCTATAGACGAGCAGTACTTC. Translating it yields CASSQDVRDRAIDEQYF.

In DNA, the CDR3 is TGTGCCAGCAGTTTATCAGTGTCTATCTACGAGCAGTACTTC. Its protein product is CASSLSVSIYEQYF. The chain joins TRBV28 to TRBJ2-7; the D is unclear. Germline V lookup: CDR1 MDHEN, CDR2 SYDVKM. This CDR3 is 14 amino acids long. V was clipped by 1 base and J by 3 bases, with 10 bases between them.

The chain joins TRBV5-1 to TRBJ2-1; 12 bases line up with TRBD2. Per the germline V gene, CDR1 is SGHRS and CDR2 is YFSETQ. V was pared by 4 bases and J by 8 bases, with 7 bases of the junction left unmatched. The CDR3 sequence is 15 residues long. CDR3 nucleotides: TGCGCCAGCAGCACCGGACTAGCGGGATATGATGAGCAGTTCTTC. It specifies CASSTGLAGYDEQFF.

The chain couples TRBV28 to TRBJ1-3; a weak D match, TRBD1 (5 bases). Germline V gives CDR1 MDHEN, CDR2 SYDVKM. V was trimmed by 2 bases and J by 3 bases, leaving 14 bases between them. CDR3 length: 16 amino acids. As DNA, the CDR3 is TGTGCCAGCAGTTTACGTCGTGGGGGGTTTGGAAACACCATATATTTT. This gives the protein CASSLRRGGFGNTIYF.